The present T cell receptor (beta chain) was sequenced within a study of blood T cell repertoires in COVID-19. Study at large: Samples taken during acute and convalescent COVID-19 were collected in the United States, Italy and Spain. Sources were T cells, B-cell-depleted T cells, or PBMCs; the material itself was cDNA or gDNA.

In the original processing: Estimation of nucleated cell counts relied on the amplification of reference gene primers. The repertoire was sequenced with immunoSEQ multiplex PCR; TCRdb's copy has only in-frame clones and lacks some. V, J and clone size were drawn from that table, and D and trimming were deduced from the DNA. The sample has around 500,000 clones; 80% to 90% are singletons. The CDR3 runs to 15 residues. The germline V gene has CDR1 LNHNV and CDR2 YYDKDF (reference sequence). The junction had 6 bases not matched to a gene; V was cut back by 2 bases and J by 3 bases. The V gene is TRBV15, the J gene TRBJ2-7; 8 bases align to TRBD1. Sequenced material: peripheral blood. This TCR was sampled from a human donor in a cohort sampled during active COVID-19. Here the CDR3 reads CATSRSRGPDYEQYF. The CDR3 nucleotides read TGTGCCACCAGCAGATCCAGGGGGCCAGACTACGAGCAGTACTTC.